What follows are 16 T cell receptor beta chains derived from one specimen sequenced in a study of shared clonotypes between healthy human individuals. Measured with immunoSEQ multiplex PCR; TCRdb has only the in-frame clones, and not every one. Found here are around 1,100,000 clones, approximately 80% of them singletons; the top ten hold 0.7% to 0.95%. The material sequenced was memory CD4+ T cells from PBMCs. Subset here: CD45RA-negative fraction. All receptors derive from a man aged 18 to 30 in good health. Some clones in this sample may be carry-over from other donors' samples.

The rearrangement uses TRBV29-1 and TRBJ2-5; 8 positions agree with TRBD2. The CDR3 spans 14 residues. V shed 6 bases and J 1 base; nucleotides not matched to a gene: 7. Germline V gives CDR1 SQVTM, CDR2 ANQGSEA. CDR3 coding DNA: TGCAGCGTCTTACCTGCGGGGGGCCAAGAGACCCAGTACTTC. Its translation: CSVLPAGGQETQYF.

Comments on this clone: A read error may be the cause here, since a much bigger clone is one base away. The rearrangement uses TRBV30 and TRBJ1-6; 9 positions match TRBD1. This CDR3 is built from 13 residues. From germline, CDR1 is GTSNPN and CDR2 SVGIG (reference sequence). The V gene end was trimmed by 1 base and the J gene end by 11 bases; junction bases not matched to a gene: 3. The CDR3 is CAWSEDRGPPLHF. DNA of the CDR3: TGTGCCTGGAGTGAGGACAGGGGTCCACCCCTCCACTTT.

This chain connects TRBV5-1 to TRBJ1-4; 7 positions agree with TRBD1. This CDR3 is built from 16 residues. Germline-derived CDR1 and CDR2 are SGHRS and YFSETQ. The V gene end was trimmed by 0 bases and the J gene end by 3 bases; junction bases not matched to a gene: 5. CDR3 DNA: TGCGCCAGCAGCTTGGCCGCGGGGACAGCTAATGAAAAACTGTTTTTT. As protein: CASSLAAGTANEKLFF. The entire variable domain, with the rest obtained from reference TRBV5-1 and TRBJ1-4, is as follows: KAGVTQTPRYLIKTRGQQVTLSCSPISGHRSVSWYQQTPGQGLQFLFEYFSETQRNKGNFPGRFSGRQFSNSRSEMNVSTLELGDSALYLCASSLAAGTANEKLFFGSGTQLSVL.

This clone was counted once. The chain couples TRBV9 to TRBJ2-3; no reliable D call. V gave up 3 bases and J gave up 0 bases, with 8 bases separating them. The germline CDR1 and CDR2 sequences are SGDLS and YYNGEE. This CDR3 region has 14 residues. The CDR3 DNA is TGTGCCAGCAGCGGAGCGCGGAGCACAGATACGCAGTATTTT. Translating gives CASSGARSTDTQYF. The full variable domain, in which reference TRBV9 and TRBJ2-3 provide the parts outside the CDR3, is DSGVTQTPKHLITATGQRVTLRCSPRSGDLSVYWYQQSLDQGLQFLIQYYNGEERAKGNILERFSAQQFPDLHSELNLSSLELGDSALYFCASSGARSTDTQYFGPGTRLTVL.

About this clone: An end of the junction does not agree with germline; a read error may underlie this. This sequence joins TRBV7-9 and TRBJ1-2, with D perhaps matching TRBD1 (6 bases). CDR1 is SEHNR, CDR2 FQNEAQ, per germline (reference sequence). There are 15 residues in the CDR3. The CDR3 sequence is CASSTLGQSKYGYTF. The CDR3 DNA sequence: TGTGCCAGCAGCACTCTCGGACAGTCTAAGTATGGCTACACCTTC.

This clone was recorded at least ten times. This chain joins TRBV6-5 and TRBJ1-1; D may be TRBD1 (5 bases). CDR1 and CDR2 (germline): MNHEY, SVGAGI. The CDR3 totals 15 residues. V was cut by 7 bases and J by 5 bases, with 20 bases left in between. CDR3 region: CASTPYLGGRTEAFF. The CDR3 DNA follows: TGTGCCAGCACCCCGTACCTCGGGGGTCGGACTGAAGCTTTCTTT.

This clone was recorded only once. The CDR3 protein is CASRWTSEDTQYF. The DNA of the CDR3 is TGCGCCAGCCGTTGGACTAGCGAAGATACGCAGTATTTT. The chain uses TRBV5-1 and TRBJ2-3; TRBD2 matches 9 bases. The junction had 5 bases not matched to a gene; V was cut back by 7 bases and J by 5 bases. The CDR3 has 13 residues. Germline V gene lookup returns CDR1 SGHRS and CDR2 YFSETQ. Filled out from reference TRBV5-1 and TRBJ2-3, the complete variable domain reads KAGVTQTPRYLIKTRGQQVTLSCSPISGHRSVSWYQQTPGQGLQFLFEYFSETQRNKGNFPGRFSGRQFSNSRSEMNVSTLELGDSALYLCASRWTSEDTQYFGPGTRLTVL.

This rearrangement joins TRBV27 to TRBJ2-2; unclear D gene. With 3 bases removed from V and 1 base from J, the gap between germline ends came to 9 bases. This CDR3 comprises 15 residues. Looked up from germline, CDR1 is MNHEY and CDR2 is SMNVEV (reference sequence). The CDR3 region is CASSLSLWNTGELFF. CDR3 in DNA: TGTGCCAGCAGTTTGAGTTTGTGGAACACCGGGGAGCTGTTTTTT.

The V and J genes are TRBV7-8 and TRBJ1-4; D gene uncertain. Germline V gene data show CDR1 as SGHVS and CDR2 as FQNEAQ. This CDR3 region has 15 residues. V was shortened by 1 base and J by 5 bases, with 11 bases between the two germline ends. CDR3 protein: CASSLVGGPNEKLFF. The DNA of the CDR3 is TGTGCCAGCAGCTTAGTGGGAGGCCCCAATGAAAAACTGTTTTTT.

The chain couples TRBV19 to TRBJ2-3; D may be TRBD2 (6 bases). CDR1 is LNHDA and CDR2 is SQIVND in the germline V gene (reference sequence). The CDR3 extends over 14 amino acids. Trimming removed 4 bases from V and 6 bases from J, with 14 bases in between. This CDR3 reads CASSKKRAGDTQYF. The DNA of the CDR3 is TGTGCCAGTAGTAAAAAGCGGGCCGGGGATACGCAGTATTTT.

This clone has just one count. This sequence joins TRBV9 and TRBJ2-3, with TRBD2 as a possible D gene (5 bases). The V end was cut by 0 bases, the J end by 0 bases, with 8 bases between. The CDR3 spans 15 residues. Germline V gene lookup returns CDR1 SGDLS and CDR2 YYNGEE. CDR3 DNA: TGTGCCAGCAGCGTAGCGGCTAGCAGCACAGATACGCAGTATTTT. This translates into CASSVAASSTDTQYF.

This clone is a singleton in its sample. CDR3 DNA: TGTGCCACCAGCAGAGATCGGGGGACCACCAATGAGCAGTTCTTC. This translates into CATSRDRGTTNEQFF. The chain is built from TRBV15 and TRBJ2-1; D is possibly TRBD2 (6 bases). Germline V gene data show CDR1 as LNHNV and CDR2 as YYDKDF (reference sequence). Trimming took off 0 bases at V and 6 bases at J, with 12 bases between the two ends. CDR3 length equals 15 residues.

This clone was picked up one time. The chain links TRBV5-6 to TRBJ2-5; D might be TRBD1 (5 bases). Trimming took off 4 bases at V and 2 bases at J, with 12 bases between the two ends. The CDR3 consists of 14 residues. Germline CDR1 is SGHDT and CDR2 is YYEEEE. The CDR3 sequence: CASSRGHFQETQYF. CDR3 DNA: TGTGCCAGCAGCCGAGGACATTTTCAAGAGACCCAGTACTTC.

This chain connects TRBV6-1 to TRBJ2-1; TRBD2 matches at 12 bases. V was pared by 3 bases and J by 6 bases, with 9 bases of the junction left unmatched. Germline CDR1 reads MNHNS; CDR2 reads SASEGT. There are 17 residues in the CDR3. The CDR3 DNA sequence: TGTGCCAGCAGTGACACCGGACTAGCGGGGCGGGGCAATGAGCAGTTCTTC. Protein: CASSDTGLAGRGNEQFF.

The V and J genes are TRBV18 and TRBJ2-7; possible D gene TRBD2, 5 bases. Germline assignment: CDR1 KGHSH and CDR2 LQKENI. V lost 6 bases and J 6 bases, leaving 12 bases between the germline ends. There are 12 residues in the CDR3. CDR3 loop: CASSTWESEQYF. CDR3 in DNA: TGTGCCAGCTCTACATGGGAGAGCGAGCAGTACTTC.

Turning to this clone: This sample also contains other DNA sequences that code for the same CDR3. The chain uses TRBV10-3 and TRBJ1-1; no definite D call. Per germline, CDR1 ENHRY and CDR2 SYGVKD. This CDR3 contains 12 residues. Trimming removed 4 bases from V and 1 base from J, with 4 bases in between. The CDR3 reads CAISAQNTEAFF. The CDR3 nucleotides read TGTGCCATCAGTGCTCAGAACACTGAAGCTTTCTTT.